A selection of T cell receptor beta chains follows, all from one sample in a study of cytomegalovirus exposure and HLA in healthy donors. Profiled with immunoSEQ multiplex PCR; TCRdb holds only in-frame clones, not every one. The table includes about 120,000 clones, over 75% detected once. Sample: PBMCs. The receptors stem from a man between 40 and 49 years old in good health and CMV-seronegative. Both conserved end residues are part of each CDR3. Part of the rows lack a size; the others show once, few, many or a class for expanded clones.

clone_size: -; j_call: TRBJ2-1; v_call: TRBV28; cdr3_aa: CASSFSGLAGGYYNEQFF
clone_size: once; j_call: TRBJ1-2; v_call: TRBV28; cdr3_aa: CASIGTNAVLSYGYTF
clone_size: -; j_call: TRBJ2-7; v_call: TRBV11-2; cdr3_aa: CASSSSGDEQYF
clone_size: -; j_call: TRBJ2-2; v_call: TRBV28; cdr3_aa: CASSLLTGELFF
clone_size: once; j_call: TRBJ1-3; v_call: TRBV30; cdr3_aa: CAWSVTGGNTIYF
clone_size: few; j_call: TRBJ2-1; v_call: TRBV25-1; cdr3_aa: CASSEFTGGRRNNEQFF
clone_size: once; j_call: TRBJ1-5; v_call: TRBV18; cdr3_aa: CASSPTTGVGQPQHF
clone_size: -; j_call: TRBJ1-1; v_call: TRBV27; cdr3_aa: CASSSAGTALTEAFF
clone_size: -; j_call: TRBJ2-3; v_call: TRBV13; cdr3_aa: CASSARGRGTDTQYF
clone_size: once; j_call: TRBJ2-7; v_call: TRBV5-6; cdr3_aa: CASSLGHPISYEQYF
clone_size: -; j_call: TRBJ2-3; v_call: TRBV5-5; cdr3_aa: CASSLVSGGITDTQYF
clone_size: -; j_call: TRBJ2-4; v_call: TRBV2; cdr3_aa: CASSGDRVLIGDYF
clone_size: -; j_call: TRBJ2-7; v_call: TRBV28; cdr3_aa: CASSYPGGSYEQYF
clone_size: -; j_call: TRBJ1-4; v_call: TRBV27; cdr3_aa: CASSSTGTGSEKLFF
clone_size: -; j_call: TRBJ1-5; v_call: TRBV19; cdr3_aa: CASKKGDSNNQPQHF
clone_size: -; j_call: TRBJ1-1; v_call: TRBV30; cdr3_aa: CAWSIGRRQAFF
clone_size: -; j_call: TRBJ1-1; v_call: TRBV9; cdr3_aa: CASSVGSGGTEAFF
clone_size: -; j_call: TRBJ2-1; v_call: TRBV7-3; cdr3_aa: CASSASGSVSYNEQFF
clone_size: -; j_call: TRBJ2-3; v_call: TRBV28; cdr3_aa: CASDAGEGPSSTDTQYF
clone_size: -; j_call: TRBJ1-1; v_call: TRBV19; cdr3_aa: CASSIDSPNTEAFF
clone_size: -; j_call: TRBJ1-1; v_call: TRBV27; cdr3_aa: CASSQGQPGATEAFF
clone_size: -; j_call: TRBJ1-2; v_call: TRBV7-2; cdr3_aa: CASSPDSNYGYTF
clone_size: few; j_call: TRBJ2-3; v_call: TRBV30; cdr3_aa: CAWSQRGADTQYF
clone_size: -; j_call: TRBJ2-5; v_call: TRBV5-5; cdr3_aa: CASSWGEGLAEETQYF
clone_size: -; j_call: TRBJ2-3; v_call: TRBV27; cdr3_aa: CASSFAGGTDTQYF
clone_size: -; j_call: TRBJ1-2; v_call: TRBV7-9; cdr3_aa: CSSSLLGTGGHYGYTF
clone_size: -; j_call: TRBJ2-7; v_call: TRBV29-1; cdr3_aa: CSVEQDGSLSGRGYEQYF
clone_size: -; j_call: TRBJ2-1; v_call: TRBV13; cdr3_aa: CASSSPGLAGGYNEQLF
clone_size: -; j_call: TRBJ2-3; v_call: TRBV10-3; cdr3_aa: CAISFRPGGAGTSTDTQYF
clone_size: -; j_call: TRBJ1-2; v_call: TRBV30; cdr3_aa: CAWSTNYGYTF
clone_size: -; j_call: TRBJ2-7; v_call: TRBV28; cdr3_aa: CAIGRDSYEQYF
clone_size: once; j_call: TRBJ1-2; v_call: TRBV5-8; cdr3_aa: CASRLRDRQGGGYTF
clone_size: -; j_call: TRBJ1-4; v_call: TRBV7-6; cdr3_aa: CASTRSRDSPNEKLFF
clone_size: -; j_call: TRBJ1-2; v_call: TRBV6-1; cdr3_aa: CASTDTGYGYTF
clone_size: -; j_call: TRBJ1-6; v_call: TRBV2; cdr3_aa: CASTEAGLSNSPLHF
clone_size: -; j_call: TRBJ2-2; v_call: TRBV7-8; cdr3_aa: CASSFLQRGSGELFF